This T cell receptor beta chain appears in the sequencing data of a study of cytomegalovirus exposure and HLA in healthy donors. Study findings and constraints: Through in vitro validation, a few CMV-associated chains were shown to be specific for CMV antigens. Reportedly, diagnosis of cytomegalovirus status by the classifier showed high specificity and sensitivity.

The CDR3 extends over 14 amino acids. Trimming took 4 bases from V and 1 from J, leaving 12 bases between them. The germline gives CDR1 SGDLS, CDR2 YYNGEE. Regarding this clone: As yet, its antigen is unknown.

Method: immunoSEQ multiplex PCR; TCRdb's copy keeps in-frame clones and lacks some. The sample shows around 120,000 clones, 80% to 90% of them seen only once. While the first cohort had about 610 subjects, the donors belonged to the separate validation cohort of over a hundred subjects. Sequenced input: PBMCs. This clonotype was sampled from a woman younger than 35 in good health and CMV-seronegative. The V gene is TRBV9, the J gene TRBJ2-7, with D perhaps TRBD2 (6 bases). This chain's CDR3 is CASSLGTFSYEQYF. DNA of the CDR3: TGTGCCAGCAGCCTCGGGACTTTTTCCTACGAGCAGTACTTC.